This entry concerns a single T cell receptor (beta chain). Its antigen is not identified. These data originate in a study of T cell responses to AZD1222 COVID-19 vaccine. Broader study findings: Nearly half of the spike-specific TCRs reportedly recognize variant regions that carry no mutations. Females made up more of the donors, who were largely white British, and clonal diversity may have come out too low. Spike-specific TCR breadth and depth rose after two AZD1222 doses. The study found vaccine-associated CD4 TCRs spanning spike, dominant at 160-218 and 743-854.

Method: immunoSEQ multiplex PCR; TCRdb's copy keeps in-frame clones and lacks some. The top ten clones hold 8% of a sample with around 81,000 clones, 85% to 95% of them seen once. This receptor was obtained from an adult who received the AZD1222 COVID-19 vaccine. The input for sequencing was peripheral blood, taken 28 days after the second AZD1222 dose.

For the CDR3, the DNA is TGTGCCAGCAGTTGGAAGGAACAGGGGGCGAGGAACTACGAGCAGTACTTC. The encoded protein is CASSWKEQGARNYEQYF. The gene calls are TRBV28 and TRBJ2-7; 9 bases are a match to TRBD1. The trim removed 4 bases at V and 3 bases at J, leaving 13 bases unmatched. The CDR3 is 17 residues long. Germline assignment: CDR1 MDHEN and CDR2 SYDVKM.